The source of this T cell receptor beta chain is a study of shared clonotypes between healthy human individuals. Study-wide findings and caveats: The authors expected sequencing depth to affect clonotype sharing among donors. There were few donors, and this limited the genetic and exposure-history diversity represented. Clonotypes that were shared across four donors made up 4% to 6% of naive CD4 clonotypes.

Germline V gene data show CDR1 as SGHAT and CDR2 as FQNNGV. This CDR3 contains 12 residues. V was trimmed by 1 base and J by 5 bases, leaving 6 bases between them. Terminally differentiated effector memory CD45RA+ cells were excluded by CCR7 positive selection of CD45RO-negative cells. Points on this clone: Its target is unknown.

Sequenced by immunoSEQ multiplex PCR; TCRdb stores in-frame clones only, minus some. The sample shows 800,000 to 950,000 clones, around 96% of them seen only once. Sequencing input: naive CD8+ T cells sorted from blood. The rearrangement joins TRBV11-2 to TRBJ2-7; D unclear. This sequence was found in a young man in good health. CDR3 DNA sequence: TGTGCCAGCAGCTTAGGGGCTCACGAGCAGTACTTC. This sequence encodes CASSLGAHEQYF. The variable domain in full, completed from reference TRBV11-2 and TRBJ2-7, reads EAGVAQSPRYKIIEKRQSVAFWCNPISGHATLYWYQQILGQGPKLLIQFQNNGVVDDSQLPKDRFSAERLKGVDSTLKIQPAKLEDSAVYLCASSLGAHEQYFGPGTRLTVT.